A selection of T cell receptor beta chains follows, all from one sample in a study of T-cell memory formation after mild COVID-19. Using its own MiXCR run on the 5' RACE reads, TCRdb lists one record per CDR3 protein. This sample has under 450,000 distinct CDR3 sequences, with 14% found just once. The specimen was PBMCs or a T cell subset sorted from them (not recorded which). The receptor source for this set is a man between 18 and 29 years old who had mild COVID-19 (a few samples of this study predate the infection). Cell type and time point are not known. Both conserved end residues are part of each CDR3. Fields, in order: D gene, CDR3 length, V gene, clone size, J gene, CDR3 DNA, CDR3 protein. A D gene is named only where the DNA matches it firmly. A clone size is listed for some rows: how often the clone was seen (once, few, many), or a class if it is expanded.

d_call: -
cdr3_length: 15
v_call: TRBV5-1
clone_size: -
j_call: TRBJ2-7
cdr3_nt: TGCGCCAGCAGCTTGGGGGTCGGTACGAACTACGAGCAGTACTTC
cdr3_aa: CASSLGVGTNYEQYF

d_call: -
cdr3_length: 13
v_call: TRBV24-1
clone_size: many
j_call: TRBJ2-2
cdr3_nt: TGTGCCACCAGTGACGGGAACACCGGGGAGCTGTTTTTT
cdr3_aa: CATSDGNTGELFF

d_call: TRBD2
cdr3_length: 15
v_call: TRBV5-5
clone_size: many
j_call: TRBJ2-1
cdr3_nt: TGTGCCAGCAGCGGGGGGACTAGCGGGGACAATGAGCAGTTCTTC
cdr3_aa: CASSGGTSGDNEQFF

d_call: -
cdr3_length: 13
v_call: TRBV5-1
clone_size: few
j_call: TRBJ2-5
cdr3_nt: TGCGCCAGCAGCTTGATTGGGCAAGAGACCCAGTACTTC
cdr3_aa: CASSLIGQETQYF

d_call: TRBD1
cdr3_length: 14
v_call: TRBV5-1
clone_size: -
j_call: TRBJ2-5
cdr3_nt: TGCGCCAGCAGCGTCCGGGACAGGGAGTTGACCCAGTACTTC
cdr3_aa: CASSVRDRELTQYF

d_call: -
cdr3_length: 16
v_call: TRBV5-1
clone_size: few
j_call: TRBJ2-1
cdr3_nt: TGCGCCAGCAGCTTGGCTATGGGGAGCTCCTACAATGAGCAGTTCTTC
cdr3_aa: CASSLAMGSSYNEQFF

d_call: -
cdr3_length: 14
v_call: TRBV12-3/TRBV12-4
clone_size: few
j_call: TRBJ2-5
cdr3_nt: TGTGCCAGCAGCCCGGTCGGGGTGGGGGAGACCCAGTACTTC
cdr3_aa: CASSPVGVGETQYF

d_call: -
cdr3_length: 16
v_call: TRBV19
clone_size: -
j_call: TRBJ1-5
cdr3_nt: TGTGCCAGTAGTTCAAGCAGAATGTATAGCAATCAGCCCCAGCATTTT
cdr3_aa: CASSSSRMYSNQPQHF

d_call: TRBD1
cdr3_length: 17
v_call: TRBV6-5
clone_size: few
j_call: TRBJ2-2
cdr3_nt: TGTGCCAGCAGTTATCAGCCGCCGGGACAGGGGACCGGGGAGCTGTTTTTT
cdr3_aa: CASSYQPPGQGTGELFF

d_call: -
cdr3_length: 15
v_call: TRBV19
clone_size: few
j_call: TRBJ1-1
cdr3_nt: TGTGCCAGTAGTATAGGAGGCGGCGTTTACACTGAAGCTTTCTTT
cdr3_aa: CASSIGGGVYTEAFF

d_call: -
cdr3_length: 17
v_call: TRBV12-3/TRBV12-4
clone_size: few
j_call: TRBJ2-1
cdr3_nt: TGTGCCAGCAGTGTTCCGGAGGGACAGAGCTCCTACAATGAGCAGTTCTTC
cdr3_aa: CASSVPEGQSSYNEQFF

d_call: -
cdr3_length: 15
v_call: TRBV5-1
clone_size: few
j_call: TRBJ1-1
cdr3_nt: TGCGCCAGCAGCTTGGGACTACAGGGATACACTGAAGCTTTCTTT
cdr3_aa: CASSLGLQGYTEAFF

d_call: TRBD1
cdr3_length: 14
v_call: TRBV19
clone_size: -
j_call: TRBJ2-5
cdr3_nt: TGTGCCAGTAGGCGGACAGGGATCCAAGAGACCCAGTGCTTC
cdr3_aa: CASRRTGIQETQCF

d_call: TRBD2
cdr3_length: 15
v_call: TRBV6-2/TRBV6-3
clone_size: many
j_call: TRBJ2-5
cdr3_nt: TGTGCCAGCAGACGATTTAGCGGGAGCCAAGAGACCCAGTACTTC
cdr3_aa: CASRRFSGSQETQYF

d_call: TRBD2
cdr3_length: 16
v_call: TRBV7-2
clone_size: -
j_call: TRBJ2-5
cdr3_nt: TGTGCCAGCAGCTCACGACTAGCGGGGGTCGGGGAGACCCAGTACTTC
cdr3_aa: CASSSRLAGVGETQYF

d_call: TRBD2
cdr3_length: 16
v_call: TRBV6-2/TRBV6-3
clone_size: once
j_call: TRBJ2-1
cdr3_nt: TGTGCCAGCACCCCGGCCTGGGGGGGCTCCTACAATGAGCAGTTCTTC
cdr3_aa: CASTPAWGGSYNEQFF

d_call: -
cdr3_length: 13
v_call: TRBV25-1
clone_size: -
j_call: TRBJ2-7
cdr3_nt: TGTGCCAGCAGGCTAGCCCTGGAATACGAGCAGTACTTC
cdr3_aa: CASRLALEYEQYF

d_call: -
cdr3_length: 11
v_call: TRBV28
clone_size: many
j_call: TRBJ2-3
cdr3_nt: TGTGCCAGCACGCGTTCAGATACGCAGTATTTT
cdr3_aa: CASTRSDTQYF

d_call: -
cdr3_length: 12
v_call: TRBV7-9
clone_size: many
j_call: TRBJ2-3
cdr3_nt: TGTGCCAGCGGGATTGGTGCAGATACGCAGTATTTT
cdr3_aa: CASGIGADTQYF